This entry lists 14 T cell receptor beta chains sequenced from one sample in a study of early T cells in non-severe SARS-CoV-2 infection. TCRdb reprocessed the 5' RACE reads with MiXCR, giving one entry per CDR3 protein. The sample holds under 70,000 distinct CDR3 sequences, around 5.6% seen once. Input material: whole blood. The receptors were sampled from an adult who was a healthcare worker with PCR-confirmed SARS-CoV-2 infection or an uninfected control (not recorded which).

This clonotype has at least ten counts. The V gene is TRBV7-3, the J gene TRBJ2-7; 10 bases agree with TRBD1. Germline CDR1 and CDR2: SGHTA and FQGTGA. The CDR3 consists of 15 residues. The V and J ends lost 5 bases and 3 bases, in that order; junction bases with no gene match: 7. In DNA form, the CDR3 reads TGTGCCAGCAGCCGCGGTGGACAGGGGGGCTACGAGCAGTACTTC. It specifies CASSRGGQGGYEQYF.

There are a few counts of this clonotype. The chain recombines TRBV7-9 with TRBJ2-3; D is unclear. CDR1 SEHNR and CDR2 FQNEAQ come from the germline V gene (reference sequence). V shed 3 bases and J shed 0 bases, with 13 bases lying between them. CDR3 length equals 16 residues. The CDR3, as DNA: TGTGCCAGCAGCTTGGTGAACAGCCCTAGCACAGATACGCAGTATTTT. Translating gives CASSLVNSPSTDTQYF.

This clonotype was counted many times. The chain joins TRBV6-1 to TRBJ1-2; D is undetermined. V lost 8 bases, J lost 3 bases, and 4 bases lay in between. This CDR3 is 10 amino acids long. Germline CDR1 MNHNS, CDR2 SASEGT. CDR3: CASGYYGYTF. The DNA of the CDR3 is TGTGCCAGCGGGTACTATGGCTACACCTTC.

This clonotype was observed at least ten times. This sequence joins TRBV27 and TRBJ2-7, with 9 bases lining up with TRBD2. The CDR3 length is 16 residues. Germline CDR1 MNHEY, CDR2 SMNVEV (reference sequence). J was trimmed by 3 bases and V by 5 bases; bases with no gene match: 11. CDR3 residues: CASSIDQRGAGYEQYF. The CDR3 DNA is TGTGCCAGCAGTATCGATCAGCGGGGGGCGGGCTACGAGCAGTACTTC.

The rearrangement joins TRBV7-9 to TRBJ2-1; no clear D. The V and J ends lost 5 bases and 0 bases respectively, with 14 bases between them. CDR3 size: 16 residues. The germline V gene has CDR1 SEHNR and CDR2 FQNEAQ (reference sequence). CDR3 DNA: TGTGCCAGCAGCCCCATTCCCGTGAGCTCCTACAATGAGCAGTTCTTC. It yields the protein CASSPIPVSSYNEQFF. The full variable domain, completed using reference TRBV7-9 and TRBJ2-1, is DTGVSQNPRHKITKRGQNVTFRCDPISEHNRLYWYRQTLGQGPEFLTYFQNEAQLEKSRLLSDRFSAERPKGSFSTLEIQRTEQGDSAMYLCASSPIPVSSYNEQFFGPGTRLTVL.

This clonotype was observed many times. The V gene is TRBV5-1, the J gene TRBJ2-2; D call uncertain. Between the trimmed V and J ends, which lost 0 bases and 2 bases, there was a span of 11 bases. The length of the CDR3 is 16 residues. Germline assignment: CDR1 SGHRS and CDR2 YFSETQ. The CDR3 region has the DNA TGCGCCAGCAGCTTGGGCCGCCAACCTAACACCGGGGAGCTGTTTTTT. It encodes CASSLGRQPNTGELFF.

This clonotype was observed at least ten times. The chain carries TRBV7-6 and TRBJ2-1, with 8 bases lining up with TRBD2. Germline lookup yields CDR1 SGHVS and CDR2 FNYEAQ. The V segment lost 4 bases and the J segment 6 bases; nucleotides outside the gene matches: 8. The CDR3 length is 15 residues. CDR3 loop: CASSYYSGAGNEQFF. The CDR3 nucleotides are TGTGCCAGCAGCTATTATAGCGGGGCAGGCAATGAGCAGTTCTTC.

This clonotype was detected ten times or more. The chain carries TRBV29-1 and TRBJ2-7; D may be TRBD1 (6 bases). Germline V gene lookup returns CDR1 SQVTM and CDR2 ANQGSEA. The V end lost 3 bases, the J end lost 6 bases, and 9 bases lay between the germline ends. The CDR3 runs to 11 residues. The DNA of the CDR3 is TGCAGCGTTGATACAGGGAGCGAGCAGTACTTC. Translating gives CSVDTGSEQYF.

This clonotype was recorded many times. The chain combines TRBV6-4 with TRBJ1-6; no clear D gene. This CDR3 has 13 residues. Deletions cut 0 bases from V and 9 bases from J, with 6 bases between. Per germline, CDR1 MRHNA and CDR2 SNTAGT. The CDR3 DNA sequence: TGTGCCAGCAGTGACTCGGATCGTTCACCCCTCCACTTT. Translated: CASSDSDRSPLHF.

Ten or more counts support this clonotype. The V and J genes are TRBV7-2 and TRBJ1-6, with D tentatively TRBD1 (5 bases). This CDR3 is 15 amino acids long. Germline loops: CDR1 SGHTA, CDR2 FQGNSA. V was pared by 2 bases and J by 10 bases, with 15 bases between. The CDR3 DNA reads TGTGCCAGCAGCTTATGGAGTACGGGGGGATCACCCCTCCACTTT. Protein product: CASSLWSTGGSPLHF.

This clonotype was seen a handful of times. The chain links TRBV28 to TRBJ2-5; the D is unclear. Germline CDR1 reads MDHEN; CDR2 reads SYDVKM. Between the trimmed V and J ends, which lost 4 bases and 4 bases, there was a span of 16 bases. This CDR3 is 15 amino acids long. Here the CDR3 DNA reads TGTGCCAGCAGTTCAAGGCAGGACCCAATAGAGACCCAGTACTTC. This sequence encodes CASSSRQDPIETQYF.

In its sample, this clonotype was seen many times. The chain recombines TRBV2 with TRBJ2-7, with TRBD2 matching 12 bases. Per the germline V gene, CDR1 is SNHLY and CDR2 is FYNNEI. This CDR3 comprises 14 residues. J lost 6 bases, V lost 4 bases, and 4 bases had no gene match. Here the CDR3 DNA reads TGTGCCAGCAGTGTTCTAGCGGGAGGGGGCGAGCAGTACTTC. Its protein product is CASSVLAGGGEQYF.

This clonotype has only a few counts. The V and J genes are TRBV7-8 and TRBJ2-5; 7 positions agree with TRBD2. Germline V gene data show CDR1 as SGHVS and CDR2 as FQNEAQ. J gave up 1 base and V 3 bases, and 8 bases lay outside the gene matches. The CDR3 length is 16 residues. In DNA form, the CDR3 reads TGTGCCAGCAGCTTCCGAGCGGGGCCCGTCCAAGAGACCCAGTACTTC. Encoded protein: CASSFRAGPVQETQYF.

This clonotype was picked up many times. The rearrangement joins TRBV5-1 to TRBJ2-1, with D perhaps matching TRBD2 (5 bases). The ends were cut back, 3 bases at V and 5 bases at J, with 12 bases in the middle. The CDR3 has 14 residues. Germline loops: CDR1 SGHRS, CDR2 YFSETQ. CDR3 nucleotides: TGCGCCAGCAGCTGGGTGGGAGCCAACAATGAGCAGTTCTTC. As protein: CASSWVGANNEQFF.